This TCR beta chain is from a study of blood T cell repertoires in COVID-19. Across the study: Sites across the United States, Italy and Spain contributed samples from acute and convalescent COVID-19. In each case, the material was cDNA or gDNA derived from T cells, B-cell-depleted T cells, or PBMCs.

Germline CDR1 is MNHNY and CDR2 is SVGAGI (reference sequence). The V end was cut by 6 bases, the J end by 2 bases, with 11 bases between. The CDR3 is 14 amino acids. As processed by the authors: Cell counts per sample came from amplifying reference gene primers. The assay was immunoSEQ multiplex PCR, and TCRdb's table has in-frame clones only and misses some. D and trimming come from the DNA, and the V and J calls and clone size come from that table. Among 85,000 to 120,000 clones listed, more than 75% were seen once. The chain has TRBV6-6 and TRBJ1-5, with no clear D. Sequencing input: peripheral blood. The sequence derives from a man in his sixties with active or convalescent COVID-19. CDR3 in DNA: TGTGCCAGCAGACGGACGGGAGGCAATCAGCCCCAGCATTTT. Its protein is CASRRTGGNQPQHF.